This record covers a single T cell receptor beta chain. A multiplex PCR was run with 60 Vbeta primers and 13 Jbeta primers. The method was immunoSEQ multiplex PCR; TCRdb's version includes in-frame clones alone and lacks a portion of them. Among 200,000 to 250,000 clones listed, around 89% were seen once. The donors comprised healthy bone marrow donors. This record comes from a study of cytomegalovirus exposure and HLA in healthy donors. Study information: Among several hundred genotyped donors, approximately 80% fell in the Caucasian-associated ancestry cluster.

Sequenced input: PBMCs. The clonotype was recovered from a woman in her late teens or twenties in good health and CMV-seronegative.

The DNA of the CDR3 is TGTGCCAGCAGCCCGGACAGGGTGCACAATGAGCAGTTCTTC. Translation: CASSPDRVHNEQFF. The chain recombines TRBV9 with TRBJ2-1; 8 positions agree with TRBD1. Trimming cost V 4 bases and J 5 bases; bases outside gene matches: 5. The germline gives CDR1 SGDLS, CDR2 YYNGEE. The CDR3 runs to 14 residues.